This passage covers 29 T cell receptor beta chains from one sample sequenced in a study of cytomegalovirus exposure and HLA in healthy donors. PCR employed 60 Vbeta and 13 Jbeta primers. Here immunoSEQ multiplex PCR was the method, and the copy in TCRdb shows in-frame clones only, minus some. The top ten clones hold 0.95% to 1.5% of a sample with approximately 140,000 clones, around 83% of them seen once. Material: PBMCs. All receptors come from a girl aged 2-10 years in good health and CMV-seronegative.

The gene calls are TRBV13 and TRBJ2-7; 12 nucleotides agree with TRBD1. Germline values: CDR1 PRHDT, CDR2 FYEKMQ (reference sequence). The junction had 8 bases not matched to a gene; V was cut back by 5 bases and J by 0 bases. There are 17 residues in the CDR3. The CDR3 loop is CASSELGQGAASYEQYF. CDR3 DNA: TGTGCCAGCAGCGAGTTGGGACAGGGGGCCGCCTCCTACGAGCAGTACTTC.

On this clone: One end of the junction varies from germline; a read error may be responsible. CDR3 loop: CSSSLQPSFSFQETQYF. For the CDR3, the DNA is TGTTCCAGCAGCTTACAACCTAGCTTCTCGTTCCAAGAGACCCAGTACTTC. The chain is built from TRBV7-9 and TRBJ2-5; D is perhaps TRBD2 (5 bases). Looked up from germline, CDR1 is SEHNR and CDR2 is FQNEAQ (reference sequence). This CDR3 is 17 amino acids long.

This clone appeared a single time. V usage is TRBV7-3 and J usage is TRBJ2-7; possible D gene TRBD2, 5 bases. V lost 0 bases to trimming and J lost 3 bases, with 12 bases between them. The CDR3 is 15 amino acids. The germline CDR1 and CDR2 sequences are SGHTA and FQGTGA. The CDR3 sequence: CASSLTSRGNYEQYF. The CDR3 DNA reads as TGTGCCAGCAGCTTAACTTCGAGAGGGAACTACGAGCAGTACTTC.

This chain connects TRBV29-1 to TRBJ2-7; D may be TRBD2 (5 bases). The CDR3 covers 11 residues. Germline CDR1 reads SQVTM; CDR2 reads ANQGSEA. The germline V and J ends were trimmed by 7 bases and 2 bases, with 9 bases remaining between them. The CDR3 is CSGGAAYEQYF. CDR3 nucleotide sequence: TGCAGCGGGGGAGCCGCCTACGAGCAGTACTTC.

This clone occurred once. The chain joins TRBV5-4 to TRBJ1-1; 7 bases line up with TRBD1. This CDR3 is built from 17 residues. CDR1 and CDR2 from the germline V gene are SGHNT and YYREEE (reference sequence). Trimming cost V 0 bases and J 4 bases; bases outside gene matches: 12. In nucleotides, the CDR3 is TGTGCCAGCAGCTTGGCAGGGGGATTTGAAGAGGTCACTGAAGCTTTCTTT. Its translation: CASSLAGGFEEVTEAFF. Full variable domain (remainder filled in from reference TRBV5-4 and TRBJ1-1): ETGVTQSPTHLIKTRGQQVTLRCSSQSGHNTVSWYQQALGQGPQFIFQYYREEENGRGNFPPRFSGLQFPNYSSELNVNALELDDSALYLCASSLAGGFEEVTEAFFGQGTRLTVV.

The V call is TRBV27, the J call TRBJ2-7, with D possibly matching TRBD2 (6 bases). V was shortened by 5 bases and J by 1 base, with 12 bases between the two germline ends. This CDR3 has 14 amino acids. CDR1 and CDR2 (germline): MNHEY, SMNVEV (reference sequence). This CDR3 reads CASSPTGTSYEQYF. The CDR3 nucleotides are TGTGCCAGCAGTCCGACCGGGACTTCCTACGAGCAGTACTTC.

The chain carries TRBV6-4 and TRBJ1-3; unclear D gene. V dropped 9 bases and J dropped 4 bases, with 13 bases sitting between them. The CDR3 is 13 amino acids. Germline CDR1 is MRHNA and CDR2 is SNTAGT. The CDR3: CARPGVSGNTIYF. CDR3 coding DNA: TGTGCCAGACCCGGGGTATCGGGAAACACCATATATTTT.

V and J are TRBV5-1 and TRBJ1-1; weak D call: TRBD1 (5 bases). CDR1 SGHRS and CDR2 YFSETQ come from the germline V gene. The ends were cut back, 0 bases at V and 2 bases at J, with 11 bases in the middle. The CDR3 extends over 15 amino acids. The CDR3 sequence: CASSLVPQVNTEAFF. For the CDR3, the DNA is TGCGCCAGCAGCTTGGTCCCACAGGTTAACACTGAAGCTTTCTTT.

The rearrangement joins TRBV4-2 to TRBJ2-3, with D possibly matching TRBD2 (6 bases). The CDR3 has 16 residues. Trimming took 0 bases from V and 1 from J, leaving 11 bases between them. Looked up from germline, CDR1 is LGHNA and CDR2 is YNFKEQ. This CDR3 is CASSQDHGGGTDTQYF. Here the CDR3 DNA reads TGTGCCAGCAGCCAAGATCATGGCGGGGGCACAGATACGCAGTATTTT.

This clone was detected once. Here the CDR3 omits its conserved ending phenylalanine or tryptophan, so a read error is the likely source. This chain links TRBV30 with TRBJ1-1, with 9 bases matching TRBD1. The CDR3 runs 13 residues. Per germline, CDR1 GTSNPN and CDR2 SVGIG (reference sequence). Unmatched junction bases numbered 3, after V lost 4 bases and J lost 3 bases. The CDR3 loop reads CAWTGQGHTEAFV. The CDR3 nucleotides are TGTGCCTGGACCGGACAGGGGCACACTGAAGCTTTCGTT.

This chain uses TRBV10-3 with TRBJ1-1, with 7 positions matching TRBD1. The V gene's germline CDR1 is ENHRY and CDR2 SYGVKD. V shed 0 bases and J 4 bases; nucleotides not matched to a gene: 11. The CDR3 contains 17 residues. CDR3 in amino acids: CAISESVTGRGGTEAFF. CDR3 nucleotide sequence: TGTGCCATCAGTGAGTCTGTGACAGGGAGAGGGGGCACTGAAGCTTTCTTT.

This clone has just a few counts. The chain recombines TRBV4-2 with TRBJ2-7, with TRBD2 identical over 8 bases. CDR3 length: 16 residues. Germline assignment: CDR1 LGHNA and CDR2 YNFKEQ. Trimming removed 2 bases from V and 5 bases from J; junction bases left unmatched: 11. CDR3 in DNA: TGTGCCAGCAGCCAAAGGACTGTCGGGGGGGTCGACGAGCAGTACTTC. Its protein product is CASSQRTVGGVDEQYF.

This chain links TRBV6-1 with TRBJ2-6, with unresolved D. Trimming pared 1 base from V and 1 base from J, leaving 8 bases between. CDR3 length: 16 residues. Germline V CDR1 and CDR2: MNHNS, SASEGT. DNA of the CDR3: TGTGCCAGCAGTGAAGTAGTACAGTCTGGGGCCAACGTCCTGACTTTC. Protein: CASSEVVQSGANVLTF.

The table lists this clone with a few counts. The chain links TRBV4-3 to TRBJ2-5; 13 nucleotides agree with TRBD2. The V gene end was trimmed by 0 bases and the J gene end by 7 bases; junction bases not matched to a gene: 5. CDR3 length: 16 residues. Germline V gene lookup returns CDR1 LGHNA and CDR2 YSLEER. CDR3 region: CASSQDAGLAGTTQYF. Written as DNA, the CDR3 is TGCGCCAGCAGCCAAGACGCGGGACTAGCGGGGACGACCCAGTACTTC.

V is TRBV7-9 and J is TRBJ1-4; D is possibly TRBD1 (5 bases). Germline CDR1 is SEHNR and CDR2 is FQNEAQ (reference sequence). CDR3 size: 16 residues. V was pared by 3 bases and J by 8 bases, with 19 bases between. CDR3 in amino acids: CASSFWKGQGDEKLFF. CDR3 DNA sequence: TGTGCCAGCAGCTTTTGGAAAGGGCAGGGCGACGAAAAACTGTTTTTT.

The chain links TRBV18 to TRBJ1-5; perhaps TRBD1 as D (6 bases). The V gene's germline CDR1 is KGHSH and CDR2 LQKENI. This CDR3 spans 14 amino acids. The V end was cut by 2 bases, the J end by 3 bases, with 8 bases between. CDR3 residues: CASSPSGDNQPQHF. The CDR3 DNA is TGTGCCAGCTCACCATCAGGGGACAATCAGCCCCAGCATTTT.

This chain uses TRBV27 with TRBJ2-7; 8 nucleotides align to TRBD2. CDR1 is MNHEY, CDR2 SMNVEV, per germline (reference sequence). Trimming at V came to 5 bases and at J to 0 bases, leaving 9 bases not matched to a gene. The CDR3 is 16 amino acids. CDR3 protein: CASSAALSGGSYEQYF. CDR3 nucleotide sequence: TGTGCCAGCAGTGCCGCCTTGAGCGGGGGCTCCTACGAGCAGTACTTC.

This clone was counted once. The chain employs TRBV11-2 and TRBJ2-7; 10 positions match TRBD1. CDR1 is SGHAT, CDR2 FQNNGV, per germline. This CDR3 is 13 amino acids long. The ends lost 5 bases at V and 6 bases at J; junction bases unmatched: 4. DNA of the CDR3: TGTGCCAGCAGCGGGGACAGGGGCCGCGAGCAGTACTTC. Protein sequence: CASSGDRGREQYF.

The chain joins TRBV4-1 to TRBJ1-2; D not certain. Trimming pared 2 bases from V and 10 bases from J, leaving 11 bases between. The CDR3 consists of 12 residues. Germline CDR1 reads MGHRA; CDR2 reads YSYEKL. CDR3 sequence reads: CASSQHDGDYTF. The CDR3 region has the DNA TGCGCCAGCAGCCAACACGACGGAGACTACACCTTC.

This chain joins TRBV11-2 and TRBJ2-7; D not resolved. Trimming removed 0 bases at V and 7 bases at J, with 13 bases between. This CDR3 contains 14 residues. Germline CDR1 SGHAT, CDR2 FQNNGV. The CDR3 reads CASSLEPNAGEQYF. The DNA of the CDR3 is TGTGCCAGCAGCTTAGAGCCTAATGCAGGAGAGCAGTACTTC.

This clone was detected a few times. The chain couples TRBV5-6 to TRBJ2-1; D is possibly TRBD2 (6 bases). The V gene lost 4 bases and the J gene lost 14 bases, with 19 bases spanning the gap. There are 13 residues in the CDR3. Looked up from germline, CDR1 is SGHDT and CDR2 is YYEEEE. DNA of the CDR3: TGTGCCAGCAGCCTGGGGACCGTCGAGCGGGAGTTCTTC. As protein: CASSLGTVEREFF. Full variable domain (remainder filled in from reference TRBV5-6 and TRBJ2-1): DAGVTQSPTHLIKTRGQQVTLRCSPKSGHDTVSWYQQALGQGPQFIFQYYEEEERQRGNFPDRFSGHQFPNYSSELNVNALLLGDSALYLCASSLGTVEREFFGPGTRLTVL.

The genes are TRBV19 and TRBJ1-2, with D possibly matching TRBD1 (6 bases). The V end lost 4 bases, the J end lost 4 bases, and 13 bases lay between the germline ends. Germline lookup yields CDR1 LNHDA and CDR2 SQIVND (reference sequence). The CDR3 spans 14 residues. The CDR3 spells CASSTTGLTYGYTF. For the CDR3, the DNA is TGTGCCAGTAGTACGACAGGATTAACCTATGGCTACACCTTC.

The DNA of the CDR3 is TGTGCCAGCAGCAAAACTCGACAGCTTAATGAAAAACTGTTTTTT. It translates to CASSKTRQLNEKLFF. The chain recombines TRBV27 with TRBJ1-4; a weak D match, TRBD1 (5 bases). V lost 6 bases to trimming and J lost 4 bases, with 15 bases between them. This CDR3 is built from 15 residues. Germline values: CDR1 MNHEY, CDR2 SMNVEV (reference sequence).

The chain links TRBV4-1 to TRBJ1-1; 7 bases align to TRBD1. CDR1 is MGHRA and CDR2 is YSYEKL in the germline V gene. V trimming: 1 base; J trimming: 3 bases; junction bases outside the gene matches: 2. CDR3 length: 14 residues. The CDR3 here is CASSQGQGDTEAFF. CDR3 nucleotide sequence: TGCGCCAGCAGCCAAGGGCAGGGGGACACTGAAGCTTTCTTT.

In this sample, this clone turned up a few times. The rearrangement links TRBV27 to TRBJ2-1, with a tentative D call TRBD2 (5 bases). CDR1 and CDR2 from the germline V gene are MNHEY and SMNVEV (reference sequence). Trimming took off 5 bases at V and 0 bases at J, with 11 bases between the two ends. CDR3 size: 15 residues. The CDR3 here is CASSPRTLSYNEQFF. For the CDR3, the DNA is TGTGCCAGCAGTCCTAGGACTCTCTCCTACAATGAGCAGTTCTTC.

This clone was seen a handful of times. V and J are TRBV28 and TRBJ2-7; the D gene is possibly TRBD1 (6 bases). The V end was cut by 5 bases, the J end by 2 bases, with 19 bases between. The CDR3 spans 16 residues. Germline CDR1 MDHEN, CDR2 SYDVKM. The CDR3 DNA reads TGTGCCAGCAGTGGGAACCGACAGGCTGTCACCTACGAGCAGTACTTC. As protein: CASSGNRQAVTYEQYF. Full variable domain (remainder filled in from reference TRBV28 and TRBJ2-7): DVKVTQSSRYLVKRTGEKVFLECVQDMDHENMFWYRQDPGLGLRLIYFSYDVKMKEKGDIPEGYSVSREKKERFSLILESASTNQTSMYLCASSGNRQAVTYEQYFGPGTRLTVT.

The gene calls are TRBV10-3 and TRBJ1-2; 7 bases are shared with TRBD1. Unmatched junction bases numbered 11, after V lost 6 bases and J lost 4 bases. The CDR3 contains 15 residues. Germline V lookup: CDR1 ENHRY, CDR2 SYGVKD. In nucleotides, the CDR3 is TGTGCCATCAGCCCGGGACAGCTTTCTTTCTATGGCTACACCTTC. Translation gives CAISPGQLSFYGYTF.

The rearrangement joins TRBV7-9 to TRBJ2-1; possible D gene TRBD1, 5 bases. V lost 1 base and J 4 bases, leaving 8 bases between the germline ends. The CDR3 extends over 14 amino acids. Germline V gene sequence: CDR1 SEHNR, CDR2 FQNEAQ (reference sequence). CDR3 in DNA: TGTGCCAGCAGCTTAGATCCAGGGTACAATGAGCAGTTCTTC. Translating it yields CASSLDPGYNEQFF.

The rearrangement joins TRBV28 to TRBJ2-2; TRBD1 aligns across 7 bases. V lost 8 bases and J lost 0; bases outside the gene matches: 3. There are 14 residues in the CDR3. Germline V gene lookup returns CDR1 MDHEN and CDR2 SYDVKM. The CDR3 nucleotides read TGTGCCAGCCGAGGGGGCCCGAACACCGGGGAGCTGTTTTTT. Encoded protein: CASRGGPNTGELFF.